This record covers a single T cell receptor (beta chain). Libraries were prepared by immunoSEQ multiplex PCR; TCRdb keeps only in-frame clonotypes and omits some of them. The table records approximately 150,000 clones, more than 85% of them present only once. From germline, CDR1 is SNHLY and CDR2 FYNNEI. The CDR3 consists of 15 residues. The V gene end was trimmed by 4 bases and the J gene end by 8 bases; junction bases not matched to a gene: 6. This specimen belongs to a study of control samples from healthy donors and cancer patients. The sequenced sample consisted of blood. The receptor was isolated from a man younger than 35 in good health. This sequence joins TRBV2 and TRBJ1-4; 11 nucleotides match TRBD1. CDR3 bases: TGTGCCAGCAGTGTGGACAGGGGGCGTGGAGAAAAACTGTTTTTT. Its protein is CASSVDRGRGEKLFF.